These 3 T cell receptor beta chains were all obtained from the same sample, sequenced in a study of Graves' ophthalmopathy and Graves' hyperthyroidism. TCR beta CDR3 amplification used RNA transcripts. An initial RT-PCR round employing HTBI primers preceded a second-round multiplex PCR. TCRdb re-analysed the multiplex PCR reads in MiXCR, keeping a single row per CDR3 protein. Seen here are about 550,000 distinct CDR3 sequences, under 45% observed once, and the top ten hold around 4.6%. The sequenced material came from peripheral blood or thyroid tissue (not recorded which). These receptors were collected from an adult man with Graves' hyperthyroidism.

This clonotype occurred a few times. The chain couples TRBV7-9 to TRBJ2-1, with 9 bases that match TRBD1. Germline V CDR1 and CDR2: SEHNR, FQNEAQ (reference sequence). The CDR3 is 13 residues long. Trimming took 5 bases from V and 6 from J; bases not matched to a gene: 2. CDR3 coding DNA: TGTGCCAGCAGCATGGACAGGGGCAATGAGCAGTTCTTC. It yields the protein CASSMDRGNEQFF.

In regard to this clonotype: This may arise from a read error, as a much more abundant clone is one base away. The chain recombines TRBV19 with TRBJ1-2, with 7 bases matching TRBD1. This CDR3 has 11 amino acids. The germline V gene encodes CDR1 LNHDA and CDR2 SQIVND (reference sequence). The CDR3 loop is CTSNRGYGYTF. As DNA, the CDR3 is TGTACCAGTAACAGGGGCTATGGCTACACCTTC.

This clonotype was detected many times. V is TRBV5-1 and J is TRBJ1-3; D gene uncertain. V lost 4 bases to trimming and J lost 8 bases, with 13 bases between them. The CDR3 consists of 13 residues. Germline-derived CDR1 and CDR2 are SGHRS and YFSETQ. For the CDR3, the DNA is TGCGCCAGCAGCGTGGGCTATAGGGACACCATATATTTT. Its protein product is CASSVGYRDTIYF.